One sample yielded the 19 T cell receptor beta chains listed below, sequenced in a study of T cell repertoires in cytomegalovirus infection. TCRdb reprocessed the reads with MiXCR, giving one entry per CDR3 protein. The sample lists around 430,000 distinct CDR3 sequences; approximately 42% were seen once. Which antigens these TCRs recognize remains unknown. The sequencing here drew on cultured PBMCs, taken from culture after CMV antigen stimulation. The source is a human donor in good health (CMV status not recorded). Some clones in this sample may be carry-over from other donors' samples.

The chain is built from TRBV12-3 or TRBV12-4 and TRBJ1-1, with 9 positions matching TRBD1. The CDR3 extends over 16 amino acids. Unmatched junction bases numbered 6, after V lost 3 bases and J lost 1 base. The CDR3 region has the DNA TGTGCCAGCAGTTTTGGACAGGGGAGGGGGAACACTGAAGCTTTCTTT. Translated, it gives CASSFGQGRGNTEAFF.

This clonotype was recorded a few times. The chain uses TRBV4-1 and TRBJ1-1, with D unresolved. Germline CDR1 MGHRA, CDR2 YSYEKL. V lost 0 bases to trimming and J lost 8 bases, with 16 bases between them. The CDR3 is 15 residues long. This CDR3 is CASSQDLAARKEAFF. CDR3 coding DNA: TGCGCCAGCAGCCAAGATCTTGCAGCGAGGAAGGAAGCTTTCTTT.

There are a few counts of this clonotype. The chain joins TRBV28 to TRBJ2-5; D perhaps matches TRBD1 (5 bases). This CDR3 comprises 14 residues. Germline V gene data show CDR1 as MDHEN and CDR2 as SYDVKM. V lost 8 bases to trimming and J lost 2 bases, with 15 bases between them. CDR3 residues: CASSHRTFQETQYF. In DNA form, the CDR3 reads TGTGCCAGCTCGCACCGGACATTTCAAGAGACCCAGTACTTC.

The rearrangement uses TRBV20-1 and TRBJ2-2; D remains ambiguous. Trimming took off 5 bases at V and 5 bases at J, with 9 bases between the two ends. This CDR3 spans 12 amino acids. The germline CDR1 and CDR2 sequences are DFQATT and SNEGSKA (reference sequence). The CDR3 nucleotides read TGCAGTGCTCCTAAGCCAACCGGGGAGCTGTTTTTT. This codes for CSAPKPTGELFF.

This clonotype was counted once. DNA of the CDR3: TGTGCCAGCAGCTCAGGGGACAGTAGGTACGAGCAGTACTTC. This codes for CASSSGDSRYEQYF. V is TRBV27 and J is TRBJ2-7; 7 positions match TRBD1. The ends lost 6 bases at V and 4 bases at J; junction bases unmatched: 9. Germline CDR1 MNHEY, CDR2 SMNVEV (reference sequence). The CDR3 has 14 amino acids.

This clonotype was seen at least ten times. The chain uses TRBV6-1 and TRBJ2-3; 7 nucleotides line up with TRBD1. V shed 0 bases and J 4 bases; nucleotides not matched to a gene: 4. The CDR3 length is 15 residues. Germline V gene lookup returns CDR1 MNHNS and CDR2 SASEGT. In DNA form, the CDR3 reads TGTGCCAGCAGTGAAGCTAGGGGGCTGGCAGATACGCAGTATTTT. Its translation is CASSEARGLADTQYF.

This chain links TRBV11-2 with TRBJ2-1, with TRBD2 identical over 11 bases. Germline CDR1 SGHAT, CDR2 FQNNGV. The CDR3 covers 16 residues. J lost 9 bases, V lost 3 bases, and 10 bases had no gene match. For the CDR3, the DNA is TGTGCCAGCAGCTTGACTAGCGGGGCGGGTATGGGTGAGCAGTTCTTC. Its translation is CASSLTSGAGMGEQFF.

The chain combines TRBV18 with TRBJ1-4; tentatively, D is TRBD1 (6 bases). The CDR3 spans 16 residues. Germline V gene lookup returns CDR1 KGHSH and CDR2 LQKENI. Trimming removed 3 bases from V and 8 bases from J, with 19 bases in between. This CDR3 is CASSPGQPEAGEKLFF. The CDR3 region has the DNA TGTGCCAGCTCACCCGGACAGCCGGAGGCTGGAGAAAAACTGTTTTTT.

V usage is TRBV9 and J usage is TRBJ1-1; D is undetermined. This CDR3 comprises 14 residues. Germline-derived CDR1 and CDR2 are SGDLS and YYNGEE. Trimming shortened V by 0 bases and J by 1 base, and 7 bases separated the two germline ends. In nucleotides, the CDR3 is TGTGCCAGCAGCGTAGTGGGAGGGAACACTGAAGCTTTCTTT. Its protein product is CASSVVGGNTEAFF.

Only a few counts were recorded for this clonotype. The chain recombines TRBV7-6 with TRBJ1-1; 7 nucleotides match TRBD1. The CDR3 contains 15 residues. The V gene's germline CDR1 is SGHVS and CDR2 FNYEAQ. V lost 5 bases to trimming and J lost 0 bases; unmatched junction nucleotides: 6. CDR3 bases: TGTGCCAGCAGCGCGCGCCAGGGGGTGAACACTGAAGCTTTCTTT. This gives the protein CASSARQGVNTEAFF.

V and J are TRBV10-3 and TRBJ2-1; TRBD1 matches at 10 bases. The junction had 10 bases not matched to a gene; V was cut back by 3 bases and J by 5 bases. In germline, CDR1 is ENHRY, CDR2 SYGVKD. The CDR3 contains 17 residues. CDR3: CAISDGGRDRGNNEQFF. The CDR3 DNA reads TGTGCCATCAGTGACGGGGGACGGGACAGGGGAAACAATGAGCAGTTCTTC.

This clonotype was counted only a few times. The CDR3 DNA reads TGTGCCAGCAGGCGGGGACAGGGAGTTGGCTACACCTTC. This sequence encodes CASRRGQGVGYTF. The genes are TRBV7-9 and TRBJ1-2; 9 nucleotides agree with TRBD1. CDR1 SEHNR and CDR2 FQNEAQ come from the germline V gene (reference sequence). V lost 6 bases and J lost 7; bases outside the gene matches: 6. CDR3 size: 13 residues.

The chain recombines TRBV14 with TRBJ2-1; TRBD2 might be the D (5 bases). The CDR3 is 13 amino acids. The V end was cut by 0 bases, the J end by 8 bases, with 8 bases between. Germline V CDR1 and CDR2: SGHDN, FVKESK. In DNA, the CDR3 is TGTGCCAGCAGCCAAGATCTGAGGGATGAGCAGTTCTTC. Translating it yields CASSQDLRDEQFF.

V gene TRBV10-2 combines with J gene TRBJ2-3; tentatively, D is TRBD2 (6 bases). V gave up 5 bases and J gave up 2 bases, with 11 bases separating them. This CDR3 is 14 amino acids long. Germline CDR1 reads WSHSY; CDR2 reads SAAADI. The CDR3 sequence is CASSWDLNTDTQYF. The CDR3 nucleotides read TGCGCCAGCAGTTGGGACTTAAACACAGATACGCAGTATTTT.

This chain joins TRBV11-2 and TRBJ2-4; D is uncertain. Trimming pared 1 base from V and 6 bases from J, leaving 7 bases between. The germline CDR1 and CDR2 sequences are SGHAT and FQNNGV. The CDR3 extends over 13 amino acids. CDR3 protein: CASSLGPGNIQYF. CDR3 nucleotide sequence: TGTGCCAGCAGCTTAGGGCCGGGAAACATTCAGTACTTC.

This chain connects TRBV5-8 to TRBJ2-5, with 10 bases identical to TRBD1. V was pared by 0 bases and J by 0 bases, with 5 bases of the junction left unmatched. This CDR3 is 17 amino acids long. Germline V gene sequence: CDR1 SGHTS, CDR2 YDEGEE. In nucleotides, the CDR3 is TGTGCCAGCAGCTTGGGGACGACAGGGGGCTACCAAGAGACCCAGTACTTC. Translation: CASSLGTTGGYQETQYF.

This clonotype was counted a few times. The chain carries TRBV7-9 and TRBJ2-7; tentatively, D is TRBD1 (5 bases). Germline V gene sequence: CDR1 SEHNR, CDR2 FQNEAQ (reference sequence). The CDR3 length is 16 residues. V shed 4 bases and J shed 0 bases, with 16 bases lying between them. The CDR3 nucleotides read TGTGCCAGCAGCTCCAGCCCGCAGGGTCCCTCCTACGAGCAGTACTTC. Translation: CASSSSPQGPSYEQYF.

V and J are TRBV6-5 and TRBJ1-1; possibly TRBD1 for D (6 bases). Trimming took off 5 bases at V and 6 bases at J, with 13 bases between the two ends. CDR3 length: 13 amino acids. Germline V gives CDR1 MNHEY, CDR2 SVGAGI. The CDR3 sequence is CASSPMQGSEAFF. CDR3 nucleotides: TGTGCCAGCAGTCCGATGCAGGGGTCTGAAGCTTTCTTT.

The CDR3 loop is CSAAQGNNEKLFF. CDR3 nucleotide sequence: TGCAGTGCTGCACAGGGGAATAATGAAAAACTGTTTTTT. V is TRBV20-1 and J is TRBJ1-4; 7 positions agree with TRBD1. The CDR3 consists of 13 residues. Trimming cost V 5 bases and J 4 bases; bases outside gene matches: 4. Germline CDR1 and CDR2: DFQATT and SNEGSKA (reference sequence).